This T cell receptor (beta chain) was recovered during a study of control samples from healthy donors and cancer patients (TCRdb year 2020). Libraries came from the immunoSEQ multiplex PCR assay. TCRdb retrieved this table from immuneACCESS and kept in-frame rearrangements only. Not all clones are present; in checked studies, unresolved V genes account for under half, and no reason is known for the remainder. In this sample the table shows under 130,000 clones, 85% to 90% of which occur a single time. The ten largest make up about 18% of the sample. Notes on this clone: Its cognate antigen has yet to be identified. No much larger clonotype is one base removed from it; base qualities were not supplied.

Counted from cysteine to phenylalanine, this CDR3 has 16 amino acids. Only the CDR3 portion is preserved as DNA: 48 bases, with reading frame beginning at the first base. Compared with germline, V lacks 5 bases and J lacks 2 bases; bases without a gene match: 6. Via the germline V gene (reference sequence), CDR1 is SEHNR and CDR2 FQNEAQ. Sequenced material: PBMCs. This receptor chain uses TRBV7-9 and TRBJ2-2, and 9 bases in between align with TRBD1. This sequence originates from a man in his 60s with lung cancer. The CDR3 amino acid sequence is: CASSRGTGQNTGELFF. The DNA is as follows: TGTGCCAGCAGCCGAGGGACAGGGCAAAACACCGGGGAGCTGTTTTTT.